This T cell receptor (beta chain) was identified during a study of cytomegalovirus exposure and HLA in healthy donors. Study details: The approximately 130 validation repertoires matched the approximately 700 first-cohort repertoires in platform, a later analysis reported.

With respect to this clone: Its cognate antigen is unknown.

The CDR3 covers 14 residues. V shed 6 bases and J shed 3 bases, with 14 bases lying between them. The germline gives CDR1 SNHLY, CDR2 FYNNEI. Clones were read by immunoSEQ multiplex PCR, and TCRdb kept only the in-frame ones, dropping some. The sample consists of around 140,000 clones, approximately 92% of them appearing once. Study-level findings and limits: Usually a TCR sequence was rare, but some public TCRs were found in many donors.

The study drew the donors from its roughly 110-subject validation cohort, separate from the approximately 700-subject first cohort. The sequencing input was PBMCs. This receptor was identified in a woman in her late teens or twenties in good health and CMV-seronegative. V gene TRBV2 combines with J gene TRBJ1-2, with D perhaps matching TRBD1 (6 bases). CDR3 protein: CASSTLQGYYGYTF. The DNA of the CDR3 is TGTGCCAGCAGCACCTTACAGGGTTACTATGGCTACACCTTC.